This T cell receptor beta chain came from a study of T cell responses to AZD1222 COVID-19 vaccine. V lost 1 base, J lost 7 bases, and 11 bases lay in between. There are 15 residues in the CDR3. Germline CDR1 reads MNHNS; CDR2 reads SASEGT. The assay was immunoSEQ multiplex PCR, and TCRdb's table has in-frame clones only and misses some. The sample yields some 150,000 clones, roughly 94% seen once. This receptor was obtained from an adult in good health. The source material was peripheral blood, sampled on day 0 of AZD1222 vaccination. This chain links TRBV6-1 with TRBJ1-6, with D hard to call. The chain's CDR3 is CASSEVSEANSPLHF. CDR3 nucleotides: TGTGCCAGCAGTGAAGTCTCTGAAGCGAATTCACCCCTCCACTTT.